This TCR beta chain was captured by sequencing in a study of CD8+ T cells in alopecia areata. Study observations and caveats: Across lesional scalp, and particularly alopecia totalis/universalis, clonality surpassed that of normal scalp. Patients shared TCRs less clearly than mice did, possibly owing to HLA. Scalp repertoires also include resident alphabeta T cells from normal skin.

RNA extraction was followed by reverse transcription into cDNA, which acted as the sequencing template. Generated by immunoSEQ multiplex PCR, the TCRdb table keeps only in-frame clones and is missing some. The data hold roughly 150,000 clones, with approximately 60% observed a single time. The table lists this clone with a few counts. What it recognizes is unknown. The sequenced sample consisted of CD4+ T cells sorted from blood. The receptor comes from a human donor in good health.

For the CDR3, the DNA is TGTGCCAGCAGCCCAAGGTTCGGAAGTTACTATGGCTACACCTTC. It encodes CASSPRFGSYYGYTF. V usage is TRBV6-6 and J usage is TRBJ1-2; no firm D call. Deletions cut 6 bases from V and 3 bases from J, with 17 bases between. Germline-derived CDR1 and CDR2 are MNHNY and SVGAGI (reference sequence). The CDR3 length is 15 residues.